This record looks at one T cell receptor (beta chain) sequence and its context. V gave up 1 base and J gave up 8 bases, with 14 bases separating them. The CDR3 loop spans 14 amino acids. Germline V gene lookup returns CDR1 SGHAT and CDR2 FQDESV (reference sequence). Original processing methods: Estimation of nucleated cell counts was performed using reference gene primer amplification. Some clones are missing from TCRdb's copy, which holds only in-frame ones; the method was immunoSEQ multiplex PCR. V and J calls and clone size are given by that table; D and trimming were obtained from the DNA. The sample includes some 190,000 clones, 70% to 90% of them seen just once. The sample originates from a study of blood T cell repertoires in COVID-19. Turning to the study itself: The origin of the acute and convalescent COVID-19 samples was the United States, Italy and Spain. PBMCs, B-cell-depleted T cells, or T cells were the source of the cDNA or gDNA that made up the material.

The sequenced material came from peripheral blood. This chain uses TRBV11-1 with TRBJ1-2; D is possibly TRBD1 (5 bases). The sequence was obtained from a man between 60 and 75 years old with acute or convalescent COVID-19. The CDR3 nucleotides read TGTGCCAGCAGCTTAGAACAGGCCGTCACAGGCTACACCTTC. Translated, it gives CASSLEQAVTGYTF.